This TCR beta chain was sequenced for a study of T cell responses to AZD1222 COVID-19 vaccine. As for this clone: The antigen is undetermined.

The CDR3 contains 14 residues. Trimming pared 4 bases from V and 1 base from J, leaving 10 bases between. Germline V gene lookup returns CDR1 SGHTA and CDR2 FQGNSA. Repertoires were generated with immunoSEQ multiplex PCR, while TCRdb's copy carries only in-frame clones and drops some. The sample lists some 170,000 clones; 92% were seen once. Study-wide results and caveats: White British ancestry dominated among donors, who included more females, and clonal diversity was possibly underestimated. Mapped onto spike, vaccine-associated CD4 TCRs spanned it and were dominant at 160-218 and 743-854. Spike-specific TCR breadth and depth were elevated following two AZD1222 doses. Repertoire sampling was restricted to post-peak T cell response timepoints.

This TCR came from an adult who received the AZD1222 COVID-19 vaccine. This rearrangement joins TRBV7-2 to TRBJ1-1; perhaps TRBD1 as D (5 bases). The sequencing here drew on peripheral blood, taken 28 days after the second AZD1222 dose. CDR3 sequence reads: CASSSGPANTEAFF. The CDR3 nucleotides read TGTGCCAGCAGCTCGGGACCCGCGAACACTGAAGCTTTCTTT.